The 16 T cell receptor beta chains presented below share a single source sample, sequenced in a study of cytomegalovirus exposure and HLA in healthy donors. PCR was performed using 60 Vbeta and 13 Jbeta primers. The assay was immunoSEQ multiplex PCR, and TCRdb's table has in-frame clones only and misses some. This table has roughly 160,000 clones, around 84% appearing once. Material for sequencing was PBMCs. These receptors all stem from a boy aged 2 to 9 in good health and CMV-seronegative.

This clone has only a few counts. The chain employs TRBV21-1 and TRBJ1-2; the D call in the table, TRBD1, was not verified against the DNA. TRBV21-1 is termed a pseudogene. The CDR3 spans 15 residues. CDR3 in DNA: TGTGCCAGCAGCAAAAACAGGGAGAGTAGCTATGGCTACACCTTC. This codes for CASSKNRESSYGYTF.

The CDR3 DNA follows: TGTGCCTTTGCCCTCGGGACAGGGGGCTACACCTTC. It yields the protein CAFALGTGGYTF. The chain recombines TRBV30 with TRBJ1-2; TRBD1 matches at 9 bases. Germline CDR1 reads GTSNPN; CDR2 reads SVGIG (reference sequence). This CDR3 contains 12 residues. The J segment lost 8 bases and the V segment lost 7 bases, leaving 8 bases of the junction unmatched.

The chain recombines TRBV11-2 with TRBJ2-1; 12 bases agree with TRBD2. CDR3 size: 16 residues. Germline-derived CDR1 and CDR2 are SGHAT and FQNNGV. V lost 5 bases, J lost 2 bases, and 4 bases stayed unmatched. The CDR3 DNA is TGTGCCAGCAGCGGGCTAGCGGGAGGGCCCTACAATGAGCAGTTCTTC. It codes for CASSGLAGGPYNEQFF.

This chain joins TRBV29-1 and TRBJ2-5, with a possible D match to TRBD1 (6 bases). Trimming removed 7 bases from V and 1 base from J, with 10 bases in between. The CDR3 runs to 12 residues. Germline CDR1 reads SQVTM; CDR2 reads ANQGSEA. Written as DNA, the CDR3 is TGCAGCGGGACAGCATCCCAAGAGACCCAGTACTTC. This translates into CSGTASQETQYF.

The chain links TRBV11-2 to TRBJ2-2; 10 bases align to TRBD1. V shed 5 bases, J shed 6 bases, and the junction held 3 bases outside the gene matches. Germline loops: CDR1 SGHAT, CDR2 FQNNGV. CDR3 length equals 14 residues. In nucleotides, the CDR3 is TGTGCCAGCAGCCCCGGGACAGGGGCCGGGGAGCTGTTTTTT. It yields the protein CASSPGTGAGELFF.

V is TRBV27 and J is TRBJ2-7; D is perhaps TRBD1 (6 bases). The V end was cut by 5 bases, the J end by 2 bases, with 16 bases between. This CDR3 is 15 amino acids long. CDR1 and CDR2 from the germline V gene are MNHEY and SMNVEV (reference sequence). DNA for the CDR3: TGTGCCAGCAGTCTAAGACAGGAGACCGCCTACGAGCAGTACTTC. This encodes CASSLRQETAYEQYF.

The chain recombines TRBV10-1 with TRBJ2-7, with 10 bases fitting TRBD2. With V trimmed by 4 bases and J by 3 bases, 3 bases remained unmatched. CDR3 size: 14 residues. Per the germline V gene, CDR1 is WNHNN and CDR2 is SYGVQD (reference sequence). CDR3 DNA sequence: TGCGCCAGCAGTGGGAGGACTAGCGGCTACGAGCAGTACTTC. Encoded protein: CASSGRTSGYEQYF.

The CDR3 DNA sequence: TGCAGCGTTGAAGATGGGGGGGTAGACGAGACCCAGTACTTC. Its translation is CSVEDGGVDETQYF. The chain joins TRBV29-1 to TRBJ2-5; 7 bases map to TRBD2. Per germline, CDR1 SQVTM and CDR2 ANQGSEA. The CDR3 spans 14 residues. Trimming removed 0 bases from V and 5 bases from J; junction bases left unmatched: 6.

To note about this clone: Other DNA sequences in the same sample also yield this CDR3. V and J are TRBV5-1 and TRBJ2-3; D unclear. The germline gives CDR1 SGHRS, CDR2 YFSETQ. The CDR3 contains 14 residues. With 0 bases removed from V and 1 base from J, the gap between germline ends came to 6 bases. CDR3 DNA sequence: TGCGCCAGCAGCTTGGTTGCGGGCACAGATACGCAGTATTTT. It translates to CASSLVAGTDTQYF.

V usage is TRBV25-1 and J usage is TRBJ1-4, with a weak D call TRBD1 (6 bases). This CDR3 is built from 15 residues. CDR1 is MGHDK, CDR2 SYGVNS, per germline. The V end lost 2 bases, the J end lost 7 bases, and 14 bases lay between the germline ends. In DNA, the CDR3 is TGTGCCAGCAGTGAAGTTTGGGGGCGCGTTGAAAAACTGTTTTTT. Translating gives CASSEVWGRVEKLFF. Combining the CDR3 with reference TRBV25-1 and TRBJ1-4 gives the whole variable domain EADIYQTPRYLVIGTGKKITLECSQTMGHDKMYWYQQDPGMELHLIHYSYGVNSTEKGDLSSESTVSRIRTEHFPLTLESARPSHTSQYLCASSEVWGRVEKLFFGSGTQLSVL.

V is TRBV7-3 and J is TRBJ2-7; unclear D gene. Per the germline V gene, CDR1 is SGHTA and CDR2 is FQGTGA. There are 14 residues in the CDR3. The germline V and J ends were trimmed by 2 bases and 1 base, with 9 bases remaining between them. For the CDR3, the DNA is TGTGCCAGCAGCTTACGCCCGGGTTCCTACGAGCAGTACTTC. Its translation is CASSLRPGSYEQYF.

The V and J genes are TRBV7-3 and TRBJ2-5; 9 nucleotides line up with TRBD1. Germline loops: CDR1 SGHTA, CDR2 FQGTGA. The CDR3 contains 14 residues. The junction had 2 bases not matched to a gene; V was cut back by 5 bases and J by 1 base. CDR3 amino acids: CASSTTGGQETQYF. CDR3 bases: TGTGCCAGCAGCACGACAGGGGGCCAAGAGACCCAGTACTTC. Supplemented by reference TRBV7-3 and TRBJ2-5, the full variable domain reads GAGVSQTPSNKVTEKGKYVELRCDPISGHTALYWYRQSLGQGPEFLIYFQGTGAADDSGLPNDRFFAVRPEGSVSTLKIQRTERGDSAVYLCASSTTGGQETQYFGPGTRLLVL.

CDR3 in DNA: TGTGCCAGCAGCTGGACAGGGGGCGCGGAGCAGTACGTC. Protein: CASSWTGGAEQYV. The rearrangement uses TRBV7-9 and TRBJ2-7, with 11 bases that match TRBD1. This CDR3 is 13 amino acids long. V lost 4 bases and J lost 7; bases outside the gene matches: 3. Germline values: CDR1 SEHNR, CDR2 FQNEAQ (reference sequence).

This rearrangement joins TRBV28 to TRBJ2-7, with 7 bases that match TRBD2. V was pared by 2 bases and J by 6 bases, with 7 bases of the junction left unmatched. Germline V gives CDR1 MDHEN, CDR2 SYDVKM. This CDR3 contains 14 residues. CDR3 sequence: CASSLGTTRAEQYF. CDR3 nucleotides: TGTGCCAGCAGTTTAGGGACTACGAGGGCCGAGCAGTACTTC. Full variable domain (rest looked up from reference TRBV28 and TRBJ2-7): DVKVTQSSRYLVKRTGEKVFLECVQDMDHENMFWYRQDPGLGLRLIYFSYDVKMKEKGDIPEGYSVSREKKERFSLILESASTNQTSMYLCASSLGTTRAEQYFGPGTRLTVT.

The genes are TRBV5-1 and TRBJ2-5, with a possible D match to TRBD2 (6 bases). The DNA matches TRBJ2-7 better at its end, which makes the J call doubtful. Germline assignment: CDR1 SGHRS and CDR2 YFSETQ. CDR3 length equals 14 residues. CDR3 sequence reads: CASSFSGVAYEQYF. In nucleotides, the CDR3 is TGCGCCAGCAGCTTTTCGGGGGTGGCCTACGAGCAGTACTTC.

CDR3 protein: CATSRDRSAYNEQFF. Here the CDR3 DNA reads TGTGCCACCAGCAGAGATAGATCGGCCTACAATGAGCAGTTCTTC. J is TRBJ2-1 and V is TRBV15; D remains unclear. The CDR3 totals 15 residues. Looked up from germline, CDR1 is LNHNV and CDR2 is YYDKDF (reference sequence). The V gene lost 0 bases and the J gene lost 2 bases, with 8 bases spanning the gap. Drawing the rest from reference TRBV15 and TRBJ2-1, the complete variable domain is DAMVIQNPRYQVTQFGKPVTLSCSQTLNHNVMYWYQQKSSQAPKLLFHYYDKDFNNEADTPDNFQSRRPNTSFCFLDIRSPGLGDTAMYLCATSRDRSAYNEQFFGPGTRLTVL.